This T cell receptor (beta chain) derives from a study of blood T cell repertoires in COVID-19. Across the whole study: Sites across the United States, Italy and Spain contributed samples from acute and convalescent COVID-19. From T cells, B-cell-depleted T cells, or PBMCs came the material, which was cDNA or gDNA.

The study drew participants aged about 18 to 95 years from approximately 23 US areas. This clone is a singleton in its sample. In the study's own analysis: Amplification from reference gene primers served as the basis for estimated nucleated cell counts. Some clones are missing from TCRdb's copy, which holds only in-frame ones; the method was immunoSEQ multiplex PCR. V, J and clone size were drawn from that table, and D and trimming were deduced from the DNA. The sample contains a few hundred thousand clones, 80% to 90% of which appear only once. Germline V lookup: CDR1 LGHNA, CDR2 YSLEER. The V gene end was trimmed by 1 base and the J gene end by 6 bases; junction bases not matched to a gene: 6. The CDR3 sequence is 16 residues long.

The sequence was collected from a woman aged 40-49 years with acute COVID-19. The sequenced sample consisted of PBMCs or T cells enriched from blood (not recorded which). The chain combines TRBV4-3 with TRBJ2-2, with 9 bases fitting TRBD2. CDR3 sequence (DNA): TGCGCCAGCAGCCAAGTTCAAGCGGGAGGTTCCGGGGAGCTGTTTTTT. This gives the protein CASSQVQAGGSGELFF.